Each of the 21 T cell receptor beta chains below was sequenced from the same sample in a study of blood T cells in healthy people across ages. Primers used in a second PCR of roughly 6 to 11 cycles were a sample-barcoded 5' primer and a J-beta primer mix. From the 5' RACE reads, TCRdb called clonotypes with MiXCR, one entry per CDR3 protein. The sample consists of about 640,000 distinct CDR3 sequences, under 65% of them appearing once. The sequencing sample was made of blood. The origin of the receptors is a man in his 60s in good health.

This clonotype was counted between two and nine times. The chain recombines TRBV29-1 with TRBJ2-5, with D maybe TRBD2 (6 bases). The CDR3 spans 15 residues. Germline V gene data show CDR1 as SQVTM and CDR2 as ANQGSEA. V shed 5 bases and J shed 5 bases, with 21 bases lying between them. Written as DNA, the CDR3 is TGCAGCGTTTTTGATACGGGAGAACAGAGCGAGACCCAGTACTTC. Translating gives CSVFDTGEQSETQYF.

The chain couples TRBV4-2 to TRBJ2-3; D ambiguous. Looked up from germline, CDR1 is LGHNA and CDR2 is YNFKEQ. V was cut by 2 bases and J by 3 bases, with 6 bases left in between. This CDR3 contains 13 residues. CDR3 nucleotide sequence: TGTGCCAGCAGCCAAAGGACGACAGATACGCAGTATTTT. Translated: CASSQRTTDTQYF.

J is TRBJ2-4 and V is TRBV3-1; 12 nucleotides match TRBD2. Germline V gene data show CDR1 as LGHDT and CDR2 as YNNKEL (reference sequence). CDR3 length: 15 amino acids. With V trimmed by 0 bases and J by 10 bases, 4 bases remained unmatched. CDR3 sequence reads: CASSQDGLAGQIQYF. CDR3 nucleotide sequence: TGTGCCAGCAGCCAAGATGGACTAGCGGGACAGATTCAGTACTTC. Variable domain in full (rest from reference TRBV3-1 and TRBJ2-4): DTAVSQTPKYLVTQMGNDKSIKCEQNLGHDTMYWYKQDSKKFLKIMFSYNNKELIINETVPNRFSPKSPDKAHLNLHINSLELGDSAVYFCASSQDGLAGQIQYFGAGTRLSVL.

This sequence joins TRBV19 and TRBJ1-4, with D hard to call. This CDR3 has 14 residues. V lost 5 bases to trimming and J lost 4 bases, with 11 bases between them. Germline loops: CDR1 LNHDA, CDR2 SQIVND (reference sequence). The CDR3 here is CASSAYAGNEKLFF. DNA of the CDR3: TGTGCCAGTAGTGCATACGCTGGTAATGAAAAACTGTTTTTT.

The chain uses TRBV7-9 and TRBJ1-1; tentatively, D is TRBD1 (6 bases). Germline assignment: CDR1 SEHNR and CDR2 FQNEAQ (reference sequence). The CDR3 is made up of 15 amino acids. V lost 5 bases and J 4 bases, leaving 17 bases between the germline ends. CDR3 sequence (DNA): TGTGCCAGCAGCCCACAACAGGGTCTAGGCACTGAAGCTTTCTTT. This translates into CASSPQQGLGTEAFF.

The chain joins TRBV20-1 to TRBJ2-1; a weak D match, TRBD1 (6 bases). This CDR3 is built from 13 residues. The V end lost 6 bases, the J end lost 6 bases, and 15 bases lay between the germline ends. Germline CDR1 is DFQATT and CDR2 is SNEGSKA (reference sequence). In DNA, the CDR3 is TGCAGTGCCCGACTTACAGGGACCAATGAGCAGTTCTTC. Amino acids: CSARLTGTNEQFF.

A few counts support this clonotype. This sequence joins TRBV4-1 and TRBJ2-7, with 15 bases lining up with TRBD2. Near its end, the DNA agrees better with TRBJ2-5, so the J call may be wrong. The CDR3 totals 18 residues. Looked up from germline, CDR1 is MGHRA and CDR2 is YSYEKL. CDR3 DNA sequence: TGCGCCAGCAGCCAAGGGACTAGCGGGGGGGACTCAATAAAGACCCAGTACTTC. Translation gives CASSQGTSGGDSIKTQYF.

In this sample, this clonotype turned up once. The chain recombines TRBV9 with TRBJ2-3; TRBD2 is a possible D gene (7 bases). Trimming pared 0 bases from V and 9 bases from J, leaving 20 bases between. Germline CDR1 is SGDLS and CDR2 is YYNGEE. The CDR3 length is 16 residues. CDR3 sequence (DNA): TGTGCCAGCAGCGTAGGAAGGGGGGGGGCCCCCCTGACGCAGTATTTT. This gives the protein CASSVGRGGAPLTQYF.

This clonotype has more than one count but fewer than ten. The CDR3 bases are TGTGCCAGCAGGGACGACAGGAGTCATGAAAAACTGTTTTTT. It yields the protein CASRDDRSHEKLFF. This chain connects TRBV6-6 to TRBJ1-4, with D possibly being TRBD1 (6 bases). V shed 6 bases and J shed 6 bases, with 14 bases lying between them. The CDR3 length is 14 residues. From germline, CDR1 is MNHNY and CDR2 SVGAGI (reference sequence).

The CDR3 nucleotides are TGTGCCACTTCGGATAGCTCCTATAATTCACCCCTCCACTTT. This codes for CATSDSSYNSPLHF. The rearrangement joins TRBV24-1 to TRBJ1-6; D ambiguous. V lost 10 bases and J lost 0, with 9 bases in between. In germline, CDR1 is KGHDR, CDR2 SFDVKD. The CDR3 is 14 amino acids.

The gene calls are TRBV2 and TRBJ1-5, with 8 nucleotides matching TRBD1. Trimming cost V 8 bases and J 6 bases; bases outside gene matches: 6. The CDR3 spans 13 residues. Germline loops: CDR1 SNHLY, CDR2 FYNNEI. Written as DNA, the CDR3 is TGTGCCAGCCTTGGACAGGGAGGTCAGCCCCAGCATTTT. Amino acid sequence: CASLGQGGQPQHF.

The sample holds many counts of this clonotype. This chain connects TRBV7-9 to TRBJ1-1, with a possible D match to TRBD1 (6 bases). CDR3 size: 17 residues. Germline CDR1 reads SEHNR; CDR2 reads FQNEAQ (reference sequence). V shed 4 bases and J shed 5 bases, with 23 bases lying between them. CDR3 coding DNA: TGTGCCAGCAGCTCCAGCGGACGGGACACCCCAAGGACTGAAGCTTTCTTT. This translates into CASSSSGRDTPRTEAFF. Based on the CDR3 plus reference TRBV7-9 and TRBJ1-1, the full variable domain is DTGVSQNPRHKITKRGQNVTFRCDPISEHNRLYWYRQTLGQGPEFLTYFQNEAQLEKSRLLSDRFSAERPKGSFSTLEIQRTEQGDSAMYLCASSSSGRDTPRTEAFFGQGTRLTVV.

The table lists this clonotype with a few counts. The V and J genes are TRBV5-1 and TRBJ1-4; TRBD1 matches at 9 bases. Germline lookup yields CDR1 SGHRS and CDR2 YFSETQ. Losses at the gene ends were 4 bases for V and 8 bases for J; bases not matched to a gene: 6. The CDR3 runs to 14 residues. The CDR3 loop is CASSAGTGPEKLFF. The CDR3 DNA sequence: TGCGCCAGCAGCGCCGGGACAGGGCCGGAAAAACTGTTTTTT. Variable domain in full (rest from reference TRBV5-1 and TRBJ1-4): KAGVTQTPRYLIKTRGQQVTLSCSPISGHRSVSWYQQTPGQGLQFLFEYFSETQRNKGNFPGRFSGRQFSNSRSEMNVSTLELGDSALYLCASSAGTGPEKLFFGSGTQLSVL.

On this clonotype itself: This may stem from a read error, because a much larger clone lies one nucleotide away. The rearrangement links TRBV20-1 to TRBJ2-1, with 8 nucleotides matching TRBD2. Per the germline V gene, CDR1 is DFQATT and CDR2 is SNEGSKA (reference sequence). The CDR3 length is 14 residues. For the CDR3, the DNA is TGCAATGCTCCGCGGGGGGTTTCCTACAATGAGCAGTTCTTC. It encodes CNAPRGVSYNEQFF.

The CDR3 DNA reads as TGCAGTGCTAGACCCCCTGACTTGCACAATGAGCAGTTCTTC. Amino acids: CSARPPDLHNEQFF. The rearrangement links TRBV20-1 to TRBJ2-1; no clear D gene. This CDR3 contains 14 residues. Trimming removed 2 bases from V and 5 bases from J, with 13 bases in between. CDR1 and CDR2 from the germline V gene are DFQATT and SNEGSKA (reference sequence).

The chain is built from TRBV5-5 and TRBJ2-5; 8 bases line up with TRBD2. The CDR3 is 15 amino acids. Germline V CDR1 and CDR2: SGHKS, YYEKEE (reference sequence). V gave up 2 bases and J gave up 1 base; unmatched junction bases: 4. The DNA for the CDR3 is TGTGCCAGCAGCTTCGAGCGGGGGCCCCAAGAGACCCAGTACTTC. Residues: CASSFERGPQETQYF.

V usage is TRBV27 and J usage is TRBJ1-1; no definite D call. Germline CDR1 is MNHEY and CDR2 is SMNVEV (reference sequence). Trimming removed 2 bases from V and 3 bases from J, with 13 bases in between. The CDR3 covers 15 residues. The DNA for the CDR3 is TGTGCCAGCAGTTTACTGAGAGGTGGGGACACTGAAGCTTTCTTT. It translates to CASSLLRGGDTEAFF.

The chain recombines TRBV7-2 with TRBJ1-6; D is unresolved. Trimming pared 5 bases from V and 0 bases from J, leaving 14 bases between. Per germline, CDR1 SGHTA and CDR2 FQGNSA. This CDR3 is 17 amino acids long. Written as DNA, the CDR3 is TGTGCCAGCAGCCCGGGTCCCCCGAGCTCCTATAATTCACCCCTCCACTTT. Its protein is CASSPGPPSSYNSPLHF. Looking up the rest from reference TRBV7-2 and TRBJ1-6 gives the full variable domain: GAGVSQSPSNKVTEKGKDVELRCDPISGHTALYWYRQSLGQGLEFLIYFQGNSAPDKSGLPSDRFSAERTGGSVSTLTIQRTQQEDSAVYLCASSPGPPSSYNSPLHFGNGTRLTVT.

This clonotype was detected ten times or more. The rearrangement links TRBV12-3 or TRBV12-4 to TRBJ1-2, with 7 bases fitting TRBD1. The ends lost 3 bases at V and 8 bases at J; junction bases unmatched: 9. The CDR3 is made up of 14 amino acids. The CDR3 DNA reads as TGTGCCAGCAGTTTTACCGACAGGGCGAGGGGCTACACCTTC. Protein product: CASSFTDRARGYTF.

J is TRBJ2-1 and V is TRBV6-1, with D perhaps TRBD1 (5 bases). This CDR3 spans 15 amino acids. CDR1 is MNHNS, CDR2 SASEGT, per germline. V lost 2 bases and J lost 10, with 18 bases in between. The CDR3 loop is CASSESRTGAREQFF. CDR3 DNA sequence: TGTGCCAGCAGTGAATCCCGAACAGGAGCTCGGGAGCAGTTCTTC.

This clonotype has more than one count but fewer than ten. CDR3 DNA sequence: TGTGCCAGCAGTTTGACAGGGGCCAATTCACCCCTCCACTTT. It encodes CASSLTGANSPLHF. The gene calls are TRBV28 and TRBJ1-6; the match to TRBD1 covers 8 bases. From germline, CDR1 is MDHEN and CDR2 SYDVKM. This CDR3 has 14 residues. J was trimmed by 7 bases and V by 3 bases; bases with no gene match: 2.